These T cell receptor beta chains were read from a single sample in a study of OX40 agonist ivuxolimab in advanced cancers. The assay was immunoSEQ multiplex PCR, and TCRdb's table has in-frame clones only and misses some. Altogether roughly 64,000 clones are present, approximately 84% being singletons, with the ten largest covering approximately 2.2%. The specimen was CD4+ or CD8+ T cells sorted from blood, collected in a trial of the OX40 agonist ivuxolimab. Receptor source: an adult with an advanced solid tumor such as melanoma, head and neck, liver or kidney cancer. CDR3s include the opening cysteine and the closing phenylalanine or tryptophan. D genes are given only for firm matches. A row's size may be missing; if present it is once, few, many or a size class.

j_gene,abundance,v_gene,d_gene,CDR3nt,CDR3aa
TRBJ1-3,.,TRBV5-6,TRBD1,TGTGCCAGCAGCTTGTGGTGGGGGACAGGGGCCAGCTCTGGAAACACCATATATTTT,CASSLWWGTGASSGNTIYF
TRBJ2-7,once,TRBV5-1,TRBD1,TGCGCCAGCAGCTTGGGGCTGACAGGGGCCTACGAGCAGTACTTC,CASSLGLTGAYEQYF
TRBJ2-3,few,TRBV15,TRBD2,TGTGCCACCAGCGGTAAGCGGGAGGGCACAGATACGCAGTATTTT,CATSGKREGTDTQYF
TRBJ2-5,.,TRBV9,TRBD1,TGTGCCAGCAGCGTCGGGACAGAGTACCAAGAGACCCAGTACTTC,CASSVGTEYQETQYF
TRBJ2-3,.,TRBV6-6,TRBD1,TGTGCCAGCACCACGAGGGGGCGCAGCACAGATACGCAGTATTTT,CASTTRGRSTDTQYF
TRBJ1-1,.,TRBV5-4,TRBD1,TGTGCCAGCAGCTTTGGGCAGGGGGCATTAAACACTGAAGCTTTCTTT,CASSFGQGALNTEAFF
TRBJ2-1,.,TRBV5-4,.,TGTGCCAGCAGCCTGGGGAGCGGAGGGTACAATGAGCAGTTCTTC,CASSLGSGGYNEQFF
TRBJ1-5,.,TRBV29-1,.,TGCAGCGTATCCGCTTGGGAAAATAGCAATCAGCCCCAGCATTTT,CSVSAWENSNQPQHF
TRBJ2-1,.,TRBV9,TRBD2,TGTGCCAGCAGCCGGACTAGCGGGGGGGCCCCTGAGCAGTTCTTC,CASSRTSGGAPEQFF
TRBJ2-5,.,TRBV5-6,.,TGTGCCAGCAGCTTCCCCGGGAGCGGCGGGAAGACCCAGTACTTC,CASSFPGSGGKTQYF
TRBJ2-1,.,TRBV4-2,TRBD2,TGTGCCAGCAGCCAAGCGGGACTAGCGGGTTACAATGAGCAGTTCTTC,CASSQAGLAGYNEQFF
TRBJ2-1,.,TRBV11-3,.,TGTGCCAGCAGCTTACTCCCTGGCCATGAGCAGTTCTTC,CASSLLPGHEQFF
TRBJ2-1,.,TRBV10-1,TRBD2,TGCGCCAGCACCTCGGGACTAGCGGGTGGGGACTACAATGAGCAGTTCTTC,CASTSGLAGGDYNEQFF
TRBJ1-2,.,TRBV7-6,.,TGTGCCAGCAGCTCTTCAGGGTATGGCTACACCTTC,CASSSSGYGYTF
TRBJ2-3,.,TRBV11-3,TRBD2,TGTGCCAGCAGCCACAGACTAGCGGGAGGCCCCACGCAGTATTTT,CASSHRLAGGPTQYF
TRBJ2-7,.,TRBV30,TRBD2,TGTGCCTGGACCCCTTGGACTAGCGCATACGAGCAGTACTTC,CAWTPWTSAYEQYF